These 25 T cell receptor beta chains were sequenced from one sample in a study of technical replicates of blood from several donors. Assay: immunoSEQ multiplex PCR; the TCRdb copy retains only in-frame clones and omits some. The sample consists of 65,000 to 80,000 clones, 98% of them appearing once. The sequenced sample consisted of T cells isolated from PBMCs. The receptors stem from a human donor in good health.

The CDR3 bases are TGTGCCAGCAGCCAAGAACTAGGGTACGAGCAGTACTTC. Protein: CASSQELGYEQYF. The chain is built from TRBV4-2 and TRBJ2-7; the D gene is possibly TRBD2 (5 bases). Germline V gene lookup returns CDR1 LGHNA and CDR2 YNFKEQ. V shed 0 bases and J shed 4 bases, with 7 bases lying between them. The CDR3 is 13 amino acids.

The chain uses TRBV6-4 and TRBJ1-2, with 11 bases aligning to TRBD1. The germline V gene encodes CDR1 MRHNA and CDR2 SNTAGT. Losses at the gene ends were 6 bases for V and 7 bases for J; bases not matched to a gene: 4. This CDR3 is 13 amino acids long. The CDR3 bases are TGTGCCAGCAGACCGGGACAGGGGGTTGGCTACACCTTC. This sequence encodes CASRPGQGVGYTF.

This clone has only one observation. This chain connects TRBV11-3 to TRBJ2-2, with D possibly matching TRBD2 (5 bases). The CDR3 extends over 14 amino acids. Trimming removed 5 bases at V and 0 bases at J, with 7 bases between. From germline, CDR1 is SGHNT and CDR2 YENEEA. The DNA of the CDR3 is TGTGCCAGCAGCCCCGGGACGAACACCGGGGAGCTGTTTTTT. It is translated as CASSPGTNTGELFF.

V and J are TRBV25-1 and TRBJ2-1; TRBD2 is a possible D gene (5 bases). This CDR3 region has 17 residues. Germline assignment: CDR1 MGHDK and CDR2 SYGVNS. The V gene lost 5 bases and the J gene lost 2 bases, with 19 bases spanning the gap. The CDR3 spells CASSPTGLTTPYNEQFF. CDR3 coding DNA: TGTGCCAGCAGTCCCACCGGACTGACGACGCCCTACAATGAGCAGTTCTTC.

V gene TRBV28 combines with J gene TRBJ2-7, with 10 bases identical to TRBD2. Germline CDR1 reads MDHEN; CDR2 reads SYDVKM. The CDR3 contains 15 residues. V lost 2 bases to trimming and J lost 3 bases; unmatched junction nucleotides: 4. Written as DNA, the CDR3 is TGTGCCAGCAGTTTAGCCGGGACTAGCGTCTACGAGCAGTACTTC. Protein: CASSLAGTSVYEQYF. Full variable domain (missing parts from reference TRBV28 and TRBJ2-7): DVKVTQSSRYLVKRTGEKVFLECVQDMDHENMFWYRQDPGLGLRLIYFSYDVKMKEKGDIPEGYSVSREKKERFSLILESASTNQTSMYLCASSLAGTSVYEQYFGPGTRLTVT.

The chain employs TRBV9 and TRBJ2-5; 8 nucleotides agree with TRBD2. CDR3 length equals 17 residues. Germline CDR1 and CDR2: SGDLS and YYNGEE. With V trimmed by 4 bases and J by 5 bases, 16 bases remained unmatched. Written as DNA, the CDR3 is TGTGCCAGCAGCCCCGGGGGAAGCGGGAGTTCTAGTGAGACCCAGTACTTC. Translating it yields CASSPGGSGSSSETQYF. Full variable domain (remainder filled in from reference TRBV9 and TRBJ2-5): DSGVTQTPKHLITATGQRVTLRCSPRSGDLSVYWYQQSLDQGLQFLIQYYNGEERAKGNILERFSAQQFPDLHSELNLSSLELGDSALYFCASSPGGSGSSSETQYFGPGTRLLVL.

The chain joins TRBV29-1 to TRBJ1-2; 10 positions match TRBD1. With 4 bases clipped from V and 3 bases from J, the junction kept 8 bases outside the gene matches. Looked up from germline, CDR1 is SQVTM and CDR2 is ANQGSEA. CDR3 length equals 15 residues. CDR3 DNA sequence: TGCAGCGTTGTCGCCCGGGGACAGGGGCACTATGGCTACACCTTC. This sequence encodes CSVVARGQGHYGYTF.

The V and J genes are TRBV4-2 and TRBJ1-2; D gene ambiguous. Germline CDR1 is LGHNA and CDR2 is YNFKEQ. V was cut by 1 base and J by 1 base, with 13 bases left in between. This CDR3 spans 16 amino acids. The CDR3 DNA reads as TGTGCCAGCAGCCAAGGGGCCCCGTATAGTAACTATGGCTACACCTTC. It is translated as CASSQGAPYSNYGYTF.

The V gene is TRBV30, the J gene TRBJ2-7; D is ambiguous. V dropped 3 bases and J dropped 2 bases, with 5 bases sitting between them. The CDR3 spans 11 residues. Germline V gene lookup returns CDR1 GTSNPN and CDR2 SVGIG (reference sequence). The CDR3 protein is CAWRAAYEQYF. DNA of the CDR3: TGTGCCTGGAGGGCAGCCTACGAGCAGTACTTC.

The chain uses TRBV27 and TRBJ2-4; D is perhaps TRBD1 (7 bases). Germline V lookup: CDR1 MNHEY, CDR2 SMNVEV (reference sequence). V lost 6 bases and J lost 8, with 14 bases in between. CDR3 length: 13 amino acids. The CDR3 sequence: CASRGQGGYIQYF. CDR3 bases: TGTGCCAGCAGAGGGCAGGGGGGATACATTCAGTACTTC.

V gene TRBV2 combines with J gene TRBJ1-4; D not certain. CDR1 and CDR2 (germline): SNHLY, FYNNEI. The CDR3 covers 15 residues. Deletions cut 3 bases from V and 5 bases from J, with 13 bases between. The CDR3 reads CASSDVGQSNEKLFF. In nucleotides, the CDR3 is TGTGCCAGCAGTGATGTTGGGCAGAGCAATGAAAAACTGTTTTTT.

J is TRBJ2-7 and V is TRBV6-6; TRBD2 aligns across 9 bases. Germline trimming cut 0 bases from V and 2 bases from J; bases unmatched to any gene: 2. The length of the CDR3 is 15 residues. The V gene's germline CDR1 is MNHNY and CDR2 SVGAGI (reference sequence). The CDR3 loop is CASSYSLAGPYEQYF. The CDR3, as DNA: TGTGCCAGCAGTTACTCCCTAGCGGGGCCCTACGAGCAGTACTTC.

The rearrangement joins TRBV5-1 to TRBJ2-5; D perhaps matches TRBD2 (6 bases). There are 14 residues in the CDR3. From germline, CDR1 is SGHRS and CDR2 YFSETQ. Trimming removed 3 bases at V and 1 base at J, with 10 bases between. The CDR3 reads CASSWAGPQETQYF. DNA of the CDR3: TGCGCCAGCAGCTGGGCGGGGCCCCAAGAGACCCAGTACTTC.

The chain links TRBV28 to TRBJ2-7; D gene ambiguous. There are 12 residues in the CDR3. Trimming shortened V by 6 bases and J by 2 bases, and 8 bases separated the two germline ends. Germline CDR1 is MDHEN and CDR2 is SYDVKM. The CDR3 is CASSYVTYEQYF. For the CDR3, the DNA is TGTGCCAGCAGCTATGTAACCTACGAGCAGTACTTC.

This chain connects TRBV7-6 to TRBJ2-7; 12 bases map to TRBD2. V shed 2 bases and J 5 bases; nucleotides not matched to a gene: 1. CDR1 is SGHVS and CDR2 is FNYEAQ in the germline V gene. CDR3 length: 14 residues. CDR3 sequence reads: CASSLLAGGNEQYF. The CDR3 DNA follows: TGTGCCAGCAGCTTACTAGCGGGAGGGAACGAGCAGTACTTC.

The V and J genes are TRBV11-3 and TRBJ2-1; 11 nucleotides line up with TRBD2. With 0 bases clipped from V and 7 bases from J, the junction kept 17 bases outside the gene matches. This CDR3 is 20 amino acids long. CDR1 and CDR2 (germline): SGHNT, YENEEA. The CDR3 loop is CASSLDRGSGRAKTRNEQFF. For the CDR3, the DNA is TGTGCCAGCAGCTTAGATCGCGGTAGCGGGAGGGCGAAGACGCGGAATGAGCAGTTCTTC. Based on the CDR3 plus reference TRBV11-3 and TRBJ2-1, the full variable domain is EAGVVQSPRYKIIEKKQPVAFWCNPISGHNTLYWYLQNLGQGPELLIRYENEEAVDDSQLPKDRFSAERLKGVDSTLKIQPAELGDSAVYLCASSLDRGSGRAKTRNEQFFGPGTRLTVL.

The rearrangement links TRBV13 to TRBJ2-5, with 9 positions matching TRBD1. The junction had 16 bases not matched to a gene; V was cut back by 3 bases and J by 5 bases. Looked up from germline, CDR1 is PRHDT and CDR2 is FYEKMQ (reference sequence). This CDR3 is built from 18 residues. CDR3 in DNA: TGTGCCAGCAGCTTCGCCGGACCCATGGGACAGGGTAGGGAGACCCAGTACTTC. Amino acids: CASSFAGPMGQGRETQYF.

This clone was detected once. V and J are TRBV6-1 and TRBJ2-5; 10 bases fit TRBD2. CDR3 size: 14 residues. Trimming cost V 5 bases and J 5 bases; bases outside gene matches: 5. Germline-derived CDR1 and CDR2 are MNHNS and SASEGT. The CDR3 sequence: CASSFLAGVETQYF. The CDR3 region has the DNA TGTGCCAGCAGTTTTCTAGCGGGAGTGGAGACCCAGTACTTC.

The chain is built from TRBV7-8 and TRBJ1-1; 8 bases are shared with TRBD1. J lost 4 bases, V lost 4 bases, and 8 bases had no gene match. CDR3 size: 15 residues. CDR1 and CDR2 from the germline V gene are SGHVS and FQNEAQ. CDR3 nucleotide sequence: TGTGCCAGCAGCTCATCAGGGGGCTTTGGCACTGAAGCTTTCTTT. Protein: CASSSSGGFGTEAFF.

J is TRBJ2-1 and V is TRBV10-2; TRBD2 agrees at 7 bases. The germline V gene has CDR1 WSHSY and CDR2 SAAADI. With V trimmed by 6 bases and J by 6 bases, 11 bases remained unmatched. The CDR3 runs to 15 residues. This CDR3 is CASSPSWREGNEQFF. For the CDR3, the DNA is TGCGCCAGCAGCCCAAGTTGGAGGGAGGGCAATGAGCAGTTCTTC.

This sequence joins TRBV28 and TRBJ2-7; 9 nucleotides agree with TRBD1. Per the germline V gene, CDR1 is MDHEN and CDR2 is SYDVKM. The CDR3 extends over 14 amino acids. Losses at the gene ends were 6 bases for V and 4 bases for J; bases not matched to a gene: 7. CDR3 sequence reads: CASSPDRGAYEQYF. CDR3 nucleotides: TGTGCCAGCAGCCCGGACAGGGGTGCGTACGAGCAGTACTTC.

The chain has TRBV7-3 and TRBJ2-2, with 8 bases aligning to TRBD1. Germline CDR1 SGHTA, CDR2 FQGTGA. Trimming cost V 7 bases and J 6 bases; bases outside gene matches: 10. CDR3 length equals 15 residues. The CDR3 spells CASNRGWEKAGELFF. In nucleotides, the CDR3 is TGTGCCAGCAACAGGGGGTGGGAGAAGGCCGGGGAGCTGTTTTTT.

This clone was detected only once. The chain employs TRBV28 and TRBJ1-5, with 7 bases matching TRBD1. The CDR3 has 15 residues. Germline V gene data show CDR1 as MDHEN and CDR2 as SYDVKM. V trimming: 5 bases; J trimming: 3 bases; junction bases outside the gene matches: 7. This chain's CDR3 is CASSPPGQINQPQHF. The CDR3, as DNA: TGTGCCAGCAGTCCCCCGGGACAGATCAATCAGCCCCAGCATTTT.

This clone was recorded once. CDR3 coding DNA: TGCGCCAGCAGCTTCAGGGGATATGAGCAGTTCTTC. This sequence encodes CASSFRGYEQFF. The chain carries TRBV5-1 and TRBJ2-1; D perhaps matches TRBD1 (6 bases). Germline V gene lookup returns CDR1 SGHRS and CDR2 YFSETQ. The CDR3 sequence is 12 residues long. V was pared by 2 bases and J by 8 bases, with 8 bases between.

This sequence joins TRBV10-1 and TRBJ2-2; D is undetermined. The CDR3 extends over 13 amino acids. The V end was cut by 2 bases, the J end by 4 bases, with 5 bases between. Per germline, CDR1 WNHNN and CDR2 SYGVQD (reference sequence). This CDR3 is CASSEQSTGELFF. The CDR3 nucleotides are TGCGCCAGCAGTGAGCAGTCCACCGGGGAGCTGTTTTTT.